This passage covers 19 T cell receptor beta chains from one sample sequenced in a study of shared clonotypes between healthy human individuals (dated by TCRdb to 2018 to 2021). Libraries came from the immunoSEQ multiplex PCR assay. TCRdb limited this immuneACCESS table to in-frame rearrangements with V and J called. A share of clones is missing; checked studies link under half to unresolved V genes, and the rest is unexplained. The sample has roughly 850,000 clones on record, 90% to 98% of them singletons. The ten biggest clones cover approximately 0.2% of the sample. CD8 naive samples were CD45RO-negative cells positively selected for CCR7, giving a CD45RA+CCR7+ population that excluded TemRA cells. Sequenced sample: naive CD8+ T cells sorted from blood. The label giving this sample's cell subset or site can be read as: CD45RA+CCR7+. These receptors came from a man aged 25-45 years in good health.

V and J are TRBV7-6 and TRBJ1-4; maybe TRBD1 (5 bases). The CDR3 has 18 residues. Trimming took off 3 bases at V and 8 bases at J, with 25 bases between the two ends. Germline values: CDR1 SGHVS, CDR2 FNYEAQ. CDR3 nucleotide sequence: TGTGCCAGCAGCTTGTGGGTTCAAGGGGATACGTTTCGGGAAAAACTGTTTTTT. This translates into CASSLWVQGDTFREKLFF.

On this clone: One junction end disagrees with the germline gene, perhaps due to a read error. J is TRBJ2-5 and V is TRBV7-7; 8 nucleotides match TRBD1. This CDR3 comprises 15 residues. Germline V CDR1 and CDR2: SSHAT, FNYEAQ (reference sequence). CDR3 sequence: CASSLRTGSLETQYF. As DNA, the CDR3 is TGTGCTAGCAGCTTAAGGACAGGGTCCCTCGAGACCCAGTACTTC.

The chain joins TRBV4-1 to TRBJ2-7, with unresolved D. CDR1 and CDR2 (germline): MGHRA, YSYEKL. The CDR3 has 14 amino acids. V was clipped by 4 bases and J by 3 bases, with 13 bases between them. CDR3 nucleotide sequence: TGCGCCAGCAGCCCTCAGGCCGCCGGCTACGAGCAGTACTTC. This gives the protein CASSPQAAGYEQYF.

This chain connects TRBV7-9 to TRBJ1-2, with D perhaps TRBD1 (5 bases). The CDR3 extends over 16 amino acids. Trimming left V 5 bases short and J 7 bases short, with 23 bases between. Looked up from germline, CDR1 is SEHNR and CDR2 is FQNEAQ (reference sequence). The CDR3 loop is CASSPIQLGGSSGYTF. CDR3 in DNA: TGTGCCAGCAGCCCCATACAGCTGGGGGGTTCGAGTGGCTACACCTTC. Full variable domain (missing parts from reference TRBV7-9 and TRBJ1-2): DTGVSQNPRHKITKRGQNVTFRCDPISEHNRLYWYRQTLGQGPEFLTYFQNEAQLEKSRLLSDRFSAERPKGSFSTLEIQRTEQGDSAMYLCASSPIQLGGSSGYTFGSGTRLTVV.

In nucleotides, the CDR3 is TGTGCCAGCAGACAGGGGCTCTCGAATCAGCCCCAGCATTTT. This translates into CASRQGLSNQPQHF. The J gene is TRBJ1-5, the V gene TRBV27; 7 bases fit TRBD1. The CDR3 totals 14 residues. The V and J ends lost 6 bases and 4 bases, in that order; junction bases with no gene match: 6. Germline-derived CDR1 and CDR2 are MNHEY and SMNVEV (reference sequence).

The rearrangement links TRBV6-5 to TRBJ2-7; 11 positions match TRBD2. This CDR3 is built from 15 residues. Germline V gives CDR1 MNHEY, CDR2 SVGAGI. Trimming removed 7 bases from V and 5 bases from J; junction bases left unmatched: 10. CDR3 DNA sequence: TGTGCCAGCAATACCCTAGCGGGAGGTACTGACGAGCAGTACTTC. This encodes CASNTLAGGTDEQYF.

The chain has TRBV29-1 and TRBJ2-3, with 8 bases aligning to TRBD2. Per the germline V gene, CDR1 is SQVTM and CDR2 is ANQGSEA. The V segment lost 7 bases and the J segment 8 bases; nucleotides outside the gene matches: 14. CDR3 length equals 14 residues. CDR3 protein: CSAYSAGGIVTQYF. The DNA for the CDR3 is TGCAGCGCCTACTCGGCGGGAGGAATTGTTACGCAGTATTTT.

On this clone: This same CDR3 is encoded by further DNA sequences in the sample. The rearrangement uses TRBV7-2 and TRBJ2-3; TRBD2 matches 12 bases. The V gene's germline CDR1 is SGHTA and CDR2 FQGNSA. The CDR3 covers 16 residues. V shed 5 bases and J 3 bases; nucleotides not matched to a gene: 6. DNA of the CDR3: TGTGCCAGCAGCCCTACCGGGACTAGCGGGACAGATACGCAGTATTTT. Protein product: CASSPTGTSGTDTQYF.

This clone has only one observation. The rearrangement uses TRBV5-4 and TRBJ2-1, with TRBD2 identical over 12 bases. V lost 3 bases and J lost 9; bases outside the gene matches: 7. Per germline, CDR1 SGHNT and CDR2 YYREEE (reference sequence). The CDR3 consists of 15 residues. In DNA, the CDR3 is TGTGCCAGCAGCTCTTGGACTAGCGGGGATTCTGAGCAGTTCTTC. It yields the protein CASSSWTSGDSEQFF.

This chain joins TRBV7-2 and TRBJ2-3, with 7 bases that match TRBD2. The V segment lost 5 bases and the J segment 2 bases; nucleotides outside the gene matches: 7. Germline values: CDR1 SGHTA, CDR2 FQGNSA. The CDR3 loop spans 15 amino acids. The CDR3 sequence is CASSPRGRATDTQYF. In DNA form, the CDR3 reads TGTGCCAGCAGCCCACGGGGGAGGGCCACAGATACGCAGTATTTT.

V and J are TRBV28 and TRBJ2-3; perhaps TRBD2 as D (6 bases). Trimming pared 7 bases from V and 11 bases from J, leaving 25 bases between. The CDR3 extends over 15 amino acids. CDR1 MDHEN and CDR2 SYDVKM come from the germline V gene. The CDR3 spells CASIVRAGPEIWQYF. CDR3 DNA sequence: TGTGCCAGCATAGTTAGGGCGGGACCGGAGATTTGGCAGTATTTT.

J is TRBJ2-5 and V is TRBV29-1, with a weak D call TRBD1 (6 bases). The CDR3 sequence is 12 residues long. Germline CDR1 SQVTM, CDR2 ANQGSEA. V was cut by 6 bases and J by 1 base, with 9 bases left in between. In DNA form, the CDR3 reads TGCAGCGTACAGGGTATCCAAGAGACCCAGTACTTC. Residues: CSVQGIQETQYF.

The V call is TRBV27, the J call TRBJ1-1; the match to TRBD1 covers 7 bases. Trimming at V came to 5 bases and at J to 12 bases, leaving 12 bases not matched to a gene. The CDR3 length is 13 residues. From germline, CDR1 is MNHEY and CDR2 SMNVEV (reference sequence). The DNA for the CDR3 is TGTGCCAGCAGTCTTATACAGGGGCTCGAAACTTTCTTT. Amino acid sequence: CASSLIQGLETFF.

This chain connects TRBV5-6 to TRBJ1-1; D uncertain. Germline values: CDR1 SGHDT, CDR2 YYEEEE. This CDR3 is 11 amino acids long. Trimming cost V 0 bases and J 5 bases, with 2 bases left between them. The CDR3 nucleotides read TGTGCCAGCAGCTTGGCTACTGAAGCTTTCTTT. It translates to CASSLATEAFF.

The gene calls are TRBV27 and TRBJ2-7; 13 bases fit TRBD2. Per the germline V gene, CDR1 is MNHEY and CDR2 is SMNVEV (reference sequence). The ends lost 5 bases at V and 4 bases at J; junction bases unmatched: 11. The CDR3 is made up of 17 amino acids. CDR3 loop: CASSPGTSGTDLYEQYF. CDR3 bases: TGTGCCAGCAGTCCCGGGACTAGCGGGACTGACCTATACGAGCAGTACTTC.

This clone has only one observation. The chain combines TRBV29-1 with TRBJ2-1; D is perhaps TRBD2 (6 bases). Trimming removed 0 bases at V and 6 bases at J, with 12 bases between. The CDR3 runs 14 residues. Germline CDR1 reads SQVTM; CDR2 reads ANQGSEA. In DNA form, the CDR3 reads TGCAGCGTTGAAGATGACGCGGGGCCCAATGAGCAGTTCTTC. This gives the protein CSVEDDAGPNEQFF.

This chain uses TRBV15 with TRBJ2-2, with 10 bases that match TRBD2. The V segment lost 5 bases and the J segment 6 bases; nucleotides outside the gene matches: 9. Germline CDR1 is LNHNV and CDR2 is YYDKDF (reference sequence). The CDR3 length is 16 residues. The CDR3 DNA is TGTGCCACCAGCCTCGGGCGGGGACTAGCGTCCGGGGAGCTGTTTTTT. Translation: CATSLGRGLASGELFF.

J is TRBJ2-5 and V is TRBV29-1; D is undetermined. CDR3 length: 15 residues. Germline CDR1 is SQVTM and CDR2 is ANQGSEA. V was cut by 3 bases and J by 3 bases, with 17 bases left in between. The CDR3 nucleotides are TGCAGCGTTGAGGCTAAGGAAGACGTGGAAGAGACCCAGTACTTC. Protein sequence: CSVEAKEDVEETQYF.

The rearrangement uses TRBV5-6 and TRBJ2-3; 10 bases align to TRBD2. CDR3 length equals 17 residues. Germline lookup yields CDR1 SGHDT and CDR2 YYEEEE. Losses at the gene ends were 2 bases for V and 8 bases for J; bases not matched to a gene: 14. CDR3 amino acids: CASSLRSGRAGSTTQYF. The CDR3 region has the DNA TGTGCCAGCAGCTTACGAAGCGGGAGGGCCGGAAGCACTACGCAGTATTTT. Variable domain in full (rest from reference TRBV5-6 and TRBJ2-3): DAGVTQSPTHLIKTRGQQVTLRCSPKSGHDTVSWYQQALGQGPQFIFQYYEEEERQRGNFPDRFSGHQFPNYSSELNVNALLLGDSALYLCASSLRSGRAGSTTQYFGPGTRLTVL.